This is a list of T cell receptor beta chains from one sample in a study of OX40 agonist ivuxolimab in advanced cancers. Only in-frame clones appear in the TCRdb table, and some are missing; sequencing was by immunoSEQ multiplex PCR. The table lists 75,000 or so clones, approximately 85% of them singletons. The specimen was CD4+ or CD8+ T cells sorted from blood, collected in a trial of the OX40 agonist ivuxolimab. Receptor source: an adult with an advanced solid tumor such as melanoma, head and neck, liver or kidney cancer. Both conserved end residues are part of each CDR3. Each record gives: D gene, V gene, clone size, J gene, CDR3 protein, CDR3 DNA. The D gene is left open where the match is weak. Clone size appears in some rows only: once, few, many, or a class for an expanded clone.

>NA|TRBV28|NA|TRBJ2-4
CASSFPGAAKNIQYF
TGTGCCAGCAGTTTCCCGGGGGCGGCCAAAAACATTCAGTACTTC
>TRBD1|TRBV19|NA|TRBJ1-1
CASRFRDRGIMNTEAFF
TGTGCCAGTAGATTCCGGGACAGGGGCATCATGAACACTGAAGCTTTCTTT
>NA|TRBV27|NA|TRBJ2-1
CASSLQDRDNEQFF
TGTGCCAGCAGTTTACAAGACCGGGACAATGAGCAGTTCTTC
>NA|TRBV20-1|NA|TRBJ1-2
CSARVREGYTF
TGCAGTGCTAGAGTGCGGGAAGGCTACACTTTC
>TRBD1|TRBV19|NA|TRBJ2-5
CASSIAPGQGQETQYF
TGTGCCAGTAGTATAGCCCCGGGACAGGGCCAAGAGACCCAGTACTTC
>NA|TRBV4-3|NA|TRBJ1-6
CASSQGHLNSPLHF
TGCGCCAGCAGCCAAGGACACCTTAATTCACCCCTCCACTTT
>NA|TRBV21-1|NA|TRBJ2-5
CASSPDGEETQYF
TGTGCCAGCAGCCCTGACGGGGAAGAGACCCAGTACTTC
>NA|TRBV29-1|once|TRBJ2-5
CSVPQGEGTQYF
TGCAGCGTCCCACAGGGGGAGGGGACCCAGTACTTC
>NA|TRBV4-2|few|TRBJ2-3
CASSQEPVADTQYF
TGTGCCAGCAGCCAAGAACCAGTCGCAGATACGCAGTATTTT
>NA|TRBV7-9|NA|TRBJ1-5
CASSWGDSNQPQHF
TGTGCCAGCAGCTGGGGGGATAGTAATCAGCCCCAGCATTTT
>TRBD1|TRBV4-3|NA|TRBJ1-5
CASSRGTADQPQHF
TGCGCCAGCAGCCGAGGGACAGCAGATCAGCCCCAGCATTTT
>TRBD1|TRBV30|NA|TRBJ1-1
CAWSEGQWNTEAFF
TGTGCCTGGAGTGAGGGACAGTGGAACACTGAAGCTTTCTTT
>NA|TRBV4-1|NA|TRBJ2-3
CASSQAGVTQYF
TGCGCCAGCAGCCAAGCAGGGGTTACGCAGTATTTT
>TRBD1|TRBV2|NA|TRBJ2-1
CASTRDRGLENNEQFF
TGTGCCAGCACCCGGGACAGGGGGCTAGAAAACAATGAGCAGTTCTTC
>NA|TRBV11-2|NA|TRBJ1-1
CASSLELNTEAFF
TGTGCCAGCAGCTTAGAGTTGAACACTGAAGCTTTCTTT
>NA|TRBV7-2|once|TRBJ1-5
CASSYPNQPQHF
TGTGCCAGCAGCTACCCGAATCAGCCCCAGCATTTT
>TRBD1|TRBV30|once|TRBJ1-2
CAWTATGHYGYTF
TGTGCCTGGACCGCGACAGGGCACTATGGCTACACCTTC
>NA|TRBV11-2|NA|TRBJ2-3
CASSLTPRDTQYF
TGTGCCAGCAGCCTTACCCCGCGAGATACGCAGTATTTT
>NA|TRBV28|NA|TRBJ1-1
CASETLNTEAFF
TGTGCCAGCGAGACGTTGAACACTGAAGCTTTCTTT
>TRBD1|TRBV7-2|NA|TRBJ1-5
CASSLGGGAAQPQHF
TGTGCCAGCAGCTTAGGAGGGGGCGCAGCTCAGCCCCAGCATTTT
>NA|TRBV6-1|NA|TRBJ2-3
CASSEQRDTQYF
TGTGCCAGCAGTGAGCAGAGAGATACGCAGTATTTT
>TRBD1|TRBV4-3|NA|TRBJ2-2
CASSLGTGEAGELFF
TGCGCCAGCAGCCTCGGGACAGGGGAGGCCGGGGAGCTGTTTTTT
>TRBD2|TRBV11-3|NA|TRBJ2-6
CASSQGGGRANVLTF
TGTGCCAGCAGCCAAGGCGGGGGGCGGGCCAACGTCCTGACTTTC
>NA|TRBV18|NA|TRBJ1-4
CASSLRWETNEKLFF
TGTGCCAGCTCTCTAAGATGGGAAACTAATGAAAAACTGTTTTTT
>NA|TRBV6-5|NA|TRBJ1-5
CASSYPGGNQPQHF
TGTGCCAGCAGTTATCCGGGAGGAAATCAGCCCCAGCATTTT
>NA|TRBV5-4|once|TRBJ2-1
CASGHPLRESWNEQFF
TGTGCCAGCGGTCACCCCCTACGGGAGTCTTGGAATGAGCAGTTCTTC
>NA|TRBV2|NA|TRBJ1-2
CASGYTSGTGYGYTF
TGTGCCAGCGGCTATACCTCAGGGACGGGCTATGGCTACACCTTC